This TCR beta chain was identified during a study of T-cell memory formation after mild COVID-19. Findings and caveats of the study: Mainly in CM and EM were contracting CD4+ clones; CD8+ were in EMRA. The study detected some responding clones in pre-infection memory, suggesting cross-reactive memory joined.

TCRdb fed the 5' RACE reads into MiXCR, producing one record per CDR3 protein. The sample lists about 140,000 distinct CDR3 sequences, around 15% occurring once. A remark on this clonotype: As yet, its antigen is unknown.

J lost 1 base, V lost 1 base, and 19 bases had no gene match. Germline V gene data show CDR1 as SGHTA and CDR2 as FQGNSA. This CDR3 region has 22 residues. This chain connects TRBV7-2 to TRBJ2-3, with 11 bases that match TRBD2. The material sequenced was PBMCs or a T cell subset sorted from them (not recorded which). This TCR was recovered from an adult woman who had mild COVID-19 (a few samples of this study predate the infection). Cell type and time point are not known. Here the CDR3 reads CASSLVALFSGRAAHRTDTQYF. CDR3 nucleotide sequence: TGTGCCAGCAGCTTAGTGGCCCTTTTTAGCGGGAGGGCCGCACATCGCACAGATACGCAGTATTTT.